These T cell receptor beta chains were read from a single sample in a study of cytomegalovirus exposure and HLA in healthy donors. Assay: immunoSEQ multiplex PCR; the TCRdb copy retains only in-frame clones and omits some. The top ten clones hold roughly 0.6% of a sample with 60,000 to 90,000 clones, around 94% of them seen once. The sample taken for sequencing was PBMCs. The receptors come from a young woman in good health and CMV-seronegative. CDR3s include the opening cysteine and the closing phenylalanine or tryptophan.

TRBJ1-6	TRBV2	CAGLRDRNSPLHF
TRBJ2-7	TRBV7-8	CASSFGTRTYEQYF
TRBJ2-3	TRBV21-1	CASSPRLAGGHSRTDTQYF
TRBJ2-7	TRBV30	CAWSRPGLFYEQYF
TRBJ2-1	TRBV27	CASRTAGGRDEQFF
TRBJ1-3	TRBV18	CASSPASGTGGNTIYF
TRBJ1-1	TRBV7-3	CASSLGRRAEAFF
TRBJ2-3	TRBV5-4	CASSTGQASTDTQYF
TRBJ1-2	TRBV15	CATITRDRTMNGYTF
TRBJ2-5	TRBV5-4	CASSSGGTDGTQYF
TRBJ2-7	TRBV6-5	CASSYGSSGGLYF
TRBJ1-6	TRBV10-1	CASSDRQGSSYNSPLHF
TRBJ1-4	TRBV27	CASRPRVSTNEKLFF
TRBJ2-2	TRBV15	CATSRELGELFF
TRBJ1-2	TRBV30	CAWSGARQGADGYTF
TRBJ2-1	TRBV19	CASSILLSTVRIAEQFF
TRBJ1-4	TRBV29-1	CSVRPGGEKLFF
TRBJ2-5	TRBV7-2	CASSLALAGGQETQYF
TRBJ2-5	TRBV7-9	CASSSTTEQETQYF
TRBJ1-2	TRBV28	CASSLLNYGYTF
TRBJ2-7	TRBV9	CASSAGQGAITYEQYF
TRBJ2-7	TRBV13	CASSSTGFVGFGEQYF
TRBJ1-1	TRBV2	CASSEGRTANTEAFF
TRBJ2-7	TRBV20-1	CSALVLYEQYF
TRBJ1-1	TRBV7-2	CASSLGGQGEVWTEAFF
TRBJ1-1	TRBV18	CASSPRQENTEAFF
TRBJ1-3	TRBV9	CASSVVGRSGNTIYF
TRBJ2-5	TRBV6-5	CASKGGALKTQYF
TRBJ2-7	TRBV28	CASSLVGRPSSYEQYF
TRBJ1-5	TRBV29-1	CSVGQSGQPQHF
TRBJ1-4	TRBV7-9	CASSWSGKLFF
TRBJ1-2	TRBV30	CAWSAGQGLSGYTF
TRBJ2-1	TRBV6-1	CASVPGQGYNEQFF
TRBJ2-1	TRBV19	CATTVYNEQFF
TRBJ2-3	TRBV28	CASSRPQGAGTDTQYF
TRBJ2-3	TRBV2	CASSESPRGTQYF
TRBJ1-6	TRBV28	CASSAGTGYHSPLHF
TRBJ2-3	TRBV2	CASMGQRGDTQYF
TRBJ2-2	TRBV11-1	CASSLADWPTHTGELFF
TRBJ2-2	TRBV7-6	CASSLGGGENTGELFF